The 3 T cell receptor beta chains below were found in one sample sequenced in a study of T cell responses to AZD1222 COVID-19 vaccine. The assay was immunoSEQ multiplex PCR, and TCRdb's table has in-frame clones only and misses some. This sample yields some 140,000 clones, of which roughly 89% are seen a single time; 5.5% to 6.5% belongs to the top ten. The material sequenced was peripheral blood, taken on day 0 of AZD1222 vaccination. These receptor sequences come from an adult in good health.

The chain couples TRBV6-2 or TRBV6-3 to TRBJ2-7; the match to TRBD2 covers 9 bases. The CDR3 sequence is 15 residues long. V was clipped by 5 bases and J by 4 bases; unmatched bases: 9. CDR1 and CDR2 (germline): MNHEY, SVGEGT. DNA of the CDR3: TGTGCCAGCAGTCTGACTAGCGGAGTAGCGTACGAGCAGTACTTC. Its protein is CASSLTSGVAYEQYF.

On this clone itself: Given the absence of the conserved phenylalanine or tryptophan at the CDR3 end, a read error is likely. The limits of the CDR3 on the DNA are not certain, so only TCRdb's listed CDR3 is given. The rearrangement uses TRBV7-2 and TRBJ1-1. Per germline, CDR1 SGHTA and CDR2 FQGNSA. The CDR3 is 12 amino acids in total, end residues counted. CDR3 amino acids: CASSFERGSSSL.

The V gene is TRBV14, the J gene TRBJ2-5; no clear D gene. Per germline, CDR1 SGHDN and CDR2 FVKESK. The CDR3 is made up of 15 amino acids. V dropped 1 base and J dropped 2 bases, with 11 bases sitting between them. Here the CDR3 DNA reads TGTGCCAGCAGCCAAGGGCTATTCAATCAAGAGACCCAGTACTTC. Amino acids: CASSQGLFNQETQYF.